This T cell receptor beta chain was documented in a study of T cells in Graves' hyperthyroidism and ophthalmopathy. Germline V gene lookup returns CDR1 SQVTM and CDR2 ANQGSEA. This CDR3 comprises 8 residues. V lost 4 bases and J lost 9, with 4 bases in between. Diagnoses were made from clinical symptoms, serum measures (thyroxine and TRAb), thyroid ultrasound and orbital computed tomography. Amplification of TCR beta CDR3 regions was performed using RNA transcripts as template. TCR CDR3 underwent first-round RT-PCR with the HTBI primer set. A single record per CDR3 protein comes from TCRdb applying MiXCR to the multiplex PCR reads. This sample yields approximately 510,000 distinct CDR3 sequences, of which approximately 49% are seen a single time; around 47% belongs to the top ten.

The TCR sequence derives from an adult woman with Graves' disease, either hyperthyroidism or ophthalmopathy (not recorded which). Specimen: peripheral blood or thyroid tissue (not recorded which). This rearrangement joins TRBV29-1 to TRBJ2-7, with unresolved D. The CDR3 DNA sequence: TGCAGCGTTGGGGGGCAGTACTTC. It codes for CSVGGQYF.